Listed here are 14 T cell receptor beta chains from one sample, sequenced in a study of blood T cell repertoires in COVID-19. The assay was immunoSEQ multiplex PCR, and TCRdb's table has in-frame clones only and misses some. This sample carries under 400,000 clones, 80% to 90% of them seen once, and the ten largest clones take roughly a tenth. The sequenced sample was peripheral blood. These receptors were obtained from a woman in her thirties with COVID-19, enrolled during active disease.

The chain employs TRBV7-9 and TRBJ2-1; 8 nucleotides align to TRBD2. Losses at the gene ends were 5 bases for V and 3 bases for J; bases not matched to a gene: 3. The CDR3 covers 14 residues. The germline V gene encodes CDR1 SEHNR and CDR2 FQNEAQ (reference sequence). The CDR3 DNA reads TGTGCCAGCAGCCGGGAGGGACTCTACAATGAGCAGTTCTTC. Translating it yields CASSREGLYNEQFF.

This chain uses TRBV11-2 with TRBJ1-5; D possibly corresponds to TRBD1 (6 bases). V gave up 5 bases and J gave up 5 bases, with 16 bases separating them. The CDR3 covers 15 residues. Per germline, CDR1 SGHAT and CDR2 FQNNGV. This chain's CDR3 is CASSNGGGVDQPQHF. CDR3 DNA: TGTGCCAGCAGCAACGGAGGGGGGGTAGATCAGCCCCAGCATTTT.

V gene TRBV6-5 combines with J gene TRBJ1-5; TRBD1 agrees at 9 bases. CDR3 length equals 15 residues. Germline V gives CDR1 MNHEY, CDR2 SVGAGI. The V segment lost 5 bases and the J segment 0 bases; nucleotides outside the gene matches: 2. DNA for the CDR3: TGTGCCAGCAGTAGGACAGGGGATAGCAATCAGCCCCAGCATTTT. It yields the protein CASSRTGDSNQPQHF.

The gene calls are TRBV29-1 and TRBJ2-7; TRBD2 matches at 8 bases. The CDR3 is 14 amino acids. V was clipped by 4 bases and J by 4 bases; unmatched bases: 9. Germline V gene lookup returns CDR1 SQVTM and CDR2 ANQGSEA. This CDR3 is CSVGIGLAVYEQYF. The CDR3 bases are TGCAGCGTTGGGATTGGACTAGCAGTGTACGAGCAGTACTTC.

Details on this clone: One end of the junction fails to match germline, which may point to a read error. This chain links TRBV20-1 with TRBJ2-7; 11 bases match TRBD2. Germline V lookup: CDR1 DFQATT, CDR2 SNEGSKA (reference sequence). CDR3 size: 10 residues. CDR3 amino acids: CSAILAGVSF. In nucleotides, the CDR3 is TGCAGTGCTATACTAGCGGGAGTTAGCTTC.

The chain joins TRBV21-1 to TRBJ1-4; the tabulated D call, TRBD1, remains unverified against the DNA. TRBV21-1 is labeled a pseudogene. The CDR3 covers 20 residues. The CDR3 nucleotides read TGTGCCAGCAGCAAAGTAGCCCATCAGGCTTTAGGGGCAACTAATGAAAAACTGTTTTTT. Residues: CASSKVAHQALGATNEKLFF.

The J gene is TRBJ2-3, the V gene TRBV6-5; 9 positions match TRBD2. CDR3 length: 15 amino acids. CDR1 and CDR2 from the germline V gene are MNHEY and SVGAGI. V lost 1 base and J lost 4; bases outside the gene matches: 3. CDR3 residues: CASSYFSGSADTQYF. Here the CDR3 DNA reads TGTGCCAGCAGTTACTTTAGCGGGAGCGCAGATACGCAGTATTTT.

The table lists this clone with a count of one. The chain is built from TRBV5-1 and TRBJ1-5; TRBD1 matches at 8 bases. The CDR3 runs to 15 residues. From germline, CDR1 is SGHRS and CDR2 YFSETQ. The junction had 3 bases not matched to a gene; V was cut back by 4 bases and J by 0 bases. DNA for the CDR3: TGCGCCAGCAGCGCAGGACAGGGTAGCAATCAGCCCCAGCATTTT. It encodes CASSAGQGSNQPQHF.

The chain recombines TRBV7-6 with TRBJ1-4, with 8 nucleotides matching TRBD1. The V gene end was trimmed by 2 bases and the J gene end by 8 bases; junction bases not matched to a gene: 4. Germline assignment: CDR1 SGHVS and CDR2 FNYEAQ. The CDR3 covers 14 residues. The CDR3 region is CASSLTRGQEKLFF. In DNA form, the CDR3 reads TGTGCCAGCAGCTTAACCAGGGGGCAGGAAAAACTGTTTTTT. The variable domain in full, with the rest retrieved from reference TRBV7-6 and TRBJ1-4, is GAGVSQSPRYKVTKRGQDVALRCDPISGHVSLYWYRQALGQGPEFLTYFNYEAQQDKSGLPNDRFSAERPEGSISTLTIQRTEQRDSAMYRCASSLTRGQEKLFFGSGTQLSVL.

The rearrangement joins TRBV19 to TRBJ2-5; no clear D gene. Germline V gives CDR1 LNHDA, CDR2 SQIVND (reference sequence). Trimming shortened V by 5 bases and J by 7 bases, and 14 bases separated the two germline ends. CDR3 length equals 13 residues. The CDR3 nucleotides are TGTGCCAGTAGTTCGTTAGACGGAGCGACCCAGTACTTC. Protein: CASSSLDGATQYF.

The chain combines TRBV19 with TRBJ1-4, with unresolved D. CDR3 length equals 15 residues. The ends were cut back, 1 base at V and 1 base at J, with 7 bases in the middle. Per the germline V gene, CDR1 is LNHDA and CDR2 is SQIVND (reference sequence). CDR3 in DNA: TGTGCCAGTAGTATAGGGTCAGAAACTAATGAAAAACTGTTTTTT. It encodes CASSIGSETNEKLFF.

J is TRBJ2-3 and V is TRBV10-2; TRBD1 is a possible D gene (5 bases). V was cut by 7 bases and J by 6 bases, with 20 bases left in between. The CDR3 has 15 residues. Looked up from germline, CDR1 is WSHSY and CDR2 is SAAADI. This chain's CDR3 is CASTGLSYDSDTQYF. CDR3 nucleotide sequence: TGCGCCAGCACTGGATTGAGCTACGACAGCGATACGCAGTATTTT.

The CDR3 here is CASSEEQGGYTEAFF. The DNA for the CDR3 is TGTGCCAGCAGTGAGGAACAGGGGGGCTACACTGAAGCTTTCTTT. The rearrangement uses TRBV2 and TRBJ1-1; TRBD1 matches 8 bases. This CDR3 contains 15 residues. J was trimmed by 3 bases and V by 3 bases; bases with no gene match: 6. CDR1 and CDR2 from the germline V gene are SNHLY and FYNNEI.

J is TRBJ2-7 and V is TRBV28, with D perhaps matching TRBD2 (7 bases). V lost 4 bases and J 4 bases, leaving 17 bases between the germline ends. There are 15 residues in the CDR3. Germline V CDR1 and CDR2: MDHEN, SYDVKM. CDR3: CASSSPWGGSYEQYF. CDR3 in DNA: TGTGCCAGCAGTTCACCTTGGGGGGGCTCATACGAGCAGTACTTC.